This T cell receptor (beta chain) derives from a study of blood T cell repertoires in COVID-19. Here immunoSEQ multiplex PCR was the method, and the copy in TCRdb shows in-frame clones only, minus some. The sample contains 250,000 to 400,000 clones, almost 90% of which appear only once. This CDR3 contains 13 residues. V dropped 10 bases and J dropped 6 bases, with 13 bases sitting between them. Sequencing used peripheral blood. The origin of this receptor is a woman aged 25 to 39 with COVID-19, enrolled during active disease. J is TRBJ1-6 and V is TRBV12-3 or TRBV12-4; D is ambiguous. The CDR3 DNA is TGTGCCACGCAGGATAGGCTTAATTCACCCCTCCACTTT. As protein: CATQDRLNSPLHF.